This record concerns one TCR beta chain sequence. This clone was seen only a few times. The specificity of this receptor is unknown. No qualities accompany the bases; no much larger clone lies one base away. This entry is derived from a study of beta chain features in type 1 diabetes (dated by TCRdb to 2016 to 2019). General notes on the study: Patients and healthy donors did not differ in mean age, gender distribution, total cell number or subset yield. Across all samples, approximately 98,000,000 sorted cells were examined, and cell number per subset correlated strongly with RNA yield. The study compared the TCRB repertoires of sorted circulating CD4+ T cell subsets in recently diagnosed type 1 diabetes patients with those in matched healthy donors. Regulatory and stem cell-like memory subsets were obtained from only 8 patients and roughly 8 healthy donors, while naive and central memory subsets were obtained from all 30 or so donors. General findings and caveats noted by the study authors: The naive, central memory and regulatory TCRB repertoires appeared to resemble one another more closely among patients than among healthy donors. Because small numbers of individuals were included in the HLA sub-analyses, any influence of HLA type on TCRB rearrangement was left unresolved. In all four CD4+ subsets, TCRB CDR3 length was moderately but significantly shorter in type 1 diabetes patients. Shorter templates might be favored by PCR, yet because patient and control samples were amplified and corrected together, any such skew would affect both groups equally. Because cDNA was sequenced instead of genomic DNA, highly expressing activated cells could be over-represented, though the groups showed no difference in activation or CD3 levels. Fewer insertions and more nucleotide deletions at VDJ recombination sites were observed in patients with type 1 diabetes, implying thymic rearrangement abnormalities.

The CDR3 numbers 15 residues from cysteine through phenylalanine. Only the CDR3 DNA is retained, 45 bases long and in frame from the first base. Ends trimmed: V by 4 bases, J by 2 bases; bases unmatched to a gene: 3. The CDR1 and CDR2 encoded by the germline V gene are LGHNA and YNFKEQ. From each donor, a single peripheral blood sample of around 0.12 L on average was drawn into heparinised tubes. A BD FACSAria II and a panel including CD45RO, CCR7, CD25, CD127, CD95 and CD27 were used to sort naive, central memory, regulatory and stem cell-like memory CD4+ T cells. A purity above 95% was achieved for all sorted populations. PBMCs were separated immediately by Lymphoprep density gradient centrifugation and were stained directly, without being cultured. So that batch effects would be minimized, each experiment stained and sorted samples in pairs, pairing one healthy donor with one patient. The High Capacity cDNA Reverse Transcription Kit was used to reverse transcribe all of the isolated RNA, meaning that expressed TCRB transcripts were what got sequenced. Naive, central memory and regulatory T cell samples underwent deep immunoSEQ sequencing, averaging approximately 3.3 million total reads per sample. Sorted cells were lysed in RLT buffer and RNA was extracted with DNase-treated RNeasy Micro or Mini kits, depending on cell number. Each cell subset was processed separately to prevent cross-contamination, with patient and healthy donor samples processed together. The immunoSEQ multiplex PCR was used to amplify TCRB sequences from cDNA, yielding 87-bp fragments that span the CDR3 region. The amplicons were sequenced using the Illumina HiSeq platform. On the study's bioinformatics: PCR bias was computationally corrected using synthetic template baselines, reads within Hamming distance 2 were collapsed, and singletons that could not be merged were discarded. Reads were aligned to IMGT to assign V, D and J genes, CDR3 length, and insertions or deletions at six rearrangement sites. Within each subset, clonotype counts were normalized to sorted cell number, after which true diversity and Gini coefficients were computed with the tcR R package. Repertoire sharing was quantified using the overlap coefficient calculated on TCRB nucleotide sequences. As a proxy for the pre-selection repertoire, out-of-frame TCRB sequences from naive cells were analyzed. Here the immuneACCESS table is served through TCRdb, limited to in-frame sequences with V and J called. Missing clones are a known gap in these copies; in checked studies unresolved V genes cover under half, and the rest lacks a known reason. Clonal size and the V and J genes are those of that table, whereas D and trimming came from the DNA. The sample table shows roughly 500,000 clones, and 11% are seen once. The ten largest clones add up to 0.04% to 0.05% of the sample.

The chain employs TRBV4-2 and TRBJ2-5, and TRBD2 matches 11 of the central bases. Sequenced material: naive CD4+ T cells from blood. The cell subset or site label for this specimen denotes: true naive CD4+ T cells. The sequence came from a woman under 30 in good health. The bases are TGTGCCAGCAGCCTGACTAGCGGGACTCAAGAGACCCAGTACTTC. Its coded protein is CASSLTSGTQETQYF.